This record looks at one TCR beta chain sequence and its context. Its antigen is unidentified. After template switching added a universal primer site, the resulting cDNA carried unique molecular identifiers. TCRdb called the 5' RACE reads again in MiXCR, with one record for every CDR3 protein. Of 1.5 million or so distinct CDR3 sequences in the sample, about 32% were seen once. Deletions cut 1 base from V and 0 bases from J, with 18 bases between. The germline V gene encodes CDR1 SGHRS and CDR2 YFSETQ. CDR3 size: 18 residues. This entry is derived from a study of identical twins. General study results and limits: Researchers reported excess low generation probability among twin-shared out-of-frame alpha sequences. The models gave estimates that fell short of the out-of-frame TCR alpha sharing seen in monozygotic twins.

The V call is TRBV5-1, the J call TRBJ2-3; D tentatively reads TRBD1 or TRBD2 (5 bases each). The clonotype originates from a newborn girl in good health. The sequencing input was cord blood. The CDR3 nucleotides read TGCGCCAGCAGCTTGAGGGGCGGGTTCGCCCCTAGCACAGATACGCAGTATTTT. Its protein is CASSLRGGFAPSTDTQYF.